These 10 T cell receptor beta chains came from one sample sequenced in a study of STAT5B mutations in CD4+ large granular lymphocyte leukemia. The data were produced by immunoSEQ multiplex PCR, yet TCRdb's version contains in-frame clones alone and is incomplete. The data contain tens of thousands of clones, just over 85% of them singletons. Source material: CD4+ T cells from blood buffy coats. The receptors originated from a human donor in good health.

The chain is built from TRBV7-7 and TRBJ2-3, with 8 bases lining up with TRBD1. The length of the CDR3 is 15 residues. Germline V gene data show CDR1 as SSHAT and CDR2 as FNYEAQ (reference sequence). V shed 1 base and J 2 bases; nucleotides not matched to a gene: 2. This chain's CDR3 is CASSLGRGLTDTQYF. The CDR3 DNA is TGTGCCAGCAGCTTAGGCAGGGGGCTCACAGATACGCAGTATTTT.

This clone showed up just once. The chain joins TRBV28 to TRBJ2-3; either TRBD1 or TRBD2 may supply D (5 bases each). This CDR3 has 16 residues. Trimming removed 7 bases from V and 1 base from J, with 18 bases in between. The germline gives CDR1 MDHEN, CDR2 SYDVKM. CDR3 bases: TGTGCCAGCAAGGGTTTTGGGGGTGGGGGCACAGATACGCAGTATTTT. Translating it yields CASKGFGGGGTDTQYF. Full variable domain (remainder filled in from reference TRBV28 and TRBJ2-3): DVKVTQSSRYLVKRTGEKVFLECVQDMDHENMFWYRQDPGLGLRLIYFSYDVKMKEKGDIPEGYSVSREKKERFSLILESASTNQTSMYLCASKGFGGGGTDTQYFGPGTRLTVL.

This rearrangement joins TRBV28 to TRBJ1-4; D perhaps matches TRBD1 (6 bases). CDR1 MDHEN and CDR2 SYDVKM come from the germline V gene. The length of the CDR3 is 14 residues. V was trimmed by 6 bases and J by 15 bases, leaving 23 bases between them. The CDR3: CASRDSSGLKRVFF. CDR3 coding DNA: TGTGCCAGCAGGGACAGCTCAGGGTTAAAAAGGGTGTTTTTT.

The J gene is TRBJ2-5, the V gene TRBV7-3, with D perhaps being TRBD1 or TRBD2 (5 bases each). V was shortened by 3 bases and J by 5 bases, with 10 bases between the two germline ends. Germline CDR1 reads SGHTA; CDR2 reads FQGTGA. This CDR3 contains 13 residues. The CDR3 protein is CASSLGVGETQYF. The CDR3 DNA reads TGTGCCAGCAGCTTGGGGGTGGGGGAGACCCAGTACTTC. Drawing the rest from reference TRBV7-3 and TRBJ2-5, the complete variable domain is GAGVSQTPSNKVTEKGKYVELRCDPISGHTALYWYRQSLGQGPEFLIYFQGTGAADDSGLPNDRFFAVRPEGSVSTLKIQRTERGDSAVYLCASSLGVGETQYFGPGTRLLVL.

The V gene is TRBV7-9, the J gene TRBJ1-4; D is undetermined. CDR3 size: 14 residues. CDR1 is SEHNR and CDR2 is FQNEAQ in the germline V gene (reference sequence). V was pared by 3 bases and J by 3 bases, with 8 bases between. CDR3 residues: CASSLAAANEKLFF. CDR3 nucleotides: TGTGCCAGCAGCTTGGCAGCTGCTAATGAAAAACTGTTTTTT.

The V gene is TRBV15, the J gene TRBJ1-2, with D maybe TRBD1 (5 bases). Germline V CDR1 and CDR2: LNHNV, YYDKDF (reference sequence). Trimming stripped 8 bases from V and 1 base from J, with 11 bases between. The CDR3 runs 13 residues. CDR3 in amino acids: CATGQDSNYGYTF. In DNA form, the CDR3 reads TGTGCCACCGGACAAGACAGTAACTATGGCTACACCTTC.

This chain uses TRBV28 with TRBJ1-5; possibly TRBD1 for D (5 bases). V shed 0 bases and J shed 4 bases, with 19 bases lying between them. CDR1 MDHEN and CDR2 SYDVKM come from the germline V gene. The CDR3 runs to 18 residues. The CDR3 DNA follows: TGTGCCAGCAGTTTATGGGCAGCTGGGTCCAAGGGGAATCAGCCCCAGCATTTT. It specifies CASSLWAAGSKGNQPQHF. Supplemented by reference TRBV28 and TRBJ1-5, the full variable domain reads DVKVTQSSRYLVKRTGEKVFLECVQDMDHENMFWYRQDPGLGLRLIYFSYDVKMKEKGDIPEGYSVSREKKERFSLILESASTNQTSMYLCASSLWAAGSKGNQPQHFGDGTRLSIL.

The chain has TRBV6-1 and TRBJ1-5, with 10 nucleotides matching TRBD1. This CDR3 has 14 residues. Germline loops: CDR1 MNHNS, CDR2 SASEGT. V lost 8 bases, J lost 6 bases, and 7 bases stayed unmatched. CDR3 DNA sequence: TGTGCCAGCTCGACAGGGGGCTTCGGTCAGCCCCAGCATTTT. It specifies CASSTGGFGQPQHF.

The chain uses TRBV6-6 and TRBJ1-1, with D possibly being TRBD1 (6 bases). The CDR3 is 16 residues long. CDR1 MNHNY and CDR2 SVGAGI come from the germline V gene (reference sequence). With 2 bases removed from V and 0 bases from J, the gap between germline ends came to 13 bases. The CDR3 DNA is TGTGCCAGCAGTTACGGCACAGGGTCAGTGAACACTGAAGCTTTCTTT. It is translated as CASSYGTGSVNTEAFF.

V usage is TRBV28 and J usage is TRBJ2-2, with TRBD1 as a possible D gene (6 bases). Germline V gene lookup returns CDR1 MDHEN and CDR2 SYDVKM. CDR3 length: 13 residues. The ends were cut back, 9 bases at V and 5 bases at J, with 13 bases in the middle. CDR3 region: CASGQPPTGELFF. CDR3 DNA sequence: TGTGCCAGTGGACAGCCACCTACCGGGGAGCTGTTTTTT. The variable domain in full, with the rest retrieved from reference TRBV28 and TRBJ2-2, is DVKVTQSSRYLVKRTGEKVFLECVQDMDHENMFWYRQDPGLGLRLIYFSYDVKMKEKGDIPEGYSVSREKKERFSLILESASTNQTSMYLCASGQPPTGELFFGEGSRLTVL.